The T cell receptor (beta chain) described here comes from a study of technical replicates of blood from a handful of donors. Sequenced by immunoSEQ multiplex PCR; TCRdb stores in-frame clones only, minus some. The sample has roughly 92,000 clones; 85% to 95% are singletons. From germline, CDR1 is SGHRS and CDR2 YFSETQ. The CDR3 covers 14 residues. Losses at the gene ends were 4 bases for V and 5 bases for J; bases not matched to a gene: 3. The chain employs TRBV5-1 and TRBJ2-2; 9 nucleotides match TRBD1. Material for sequencing was T cells isolated from PBMCs. The sequence was collected from a human donor in good health. The CDR3 is CASSPGQGTGELFF. Written as DNA, the CDR3 is TGCGCCAGCAGCCCGGGACAGGGTACCGGGGAGCTGTTTTTT. The full variable domain, with the rest looked up from reference TRBV5-1 and TRBJ2-2, is KAGVTQTPRYLIKTRGQQVTLSCSPISGHRSVSWYQQTPGQGLQFLFEYFSETQRNKGNFPGRFSGRQFSNSRSEMNVSTLELGDSALYLCASSPGQGTGELFFGEGSRLTVL.